These 28 T cell receptor beta chains were sequenced from one sample in a study of cytomegalovirus exposure and HLA in healthy donors. The primer mix had 60 Vbeta and 13 Jbeta primers. Profiled with immunoSEQ multiplex PCR; TCRdb holds only in-frame clones, not every one. The sample has about 120,000 clones; 9% to 10% are singletons. The specimen was PBMCs. The receptor set was obtained from a man aged 30 to 39 in good health and CMV-seronegative.

The V and J genes are TRBV5-1 and TRBJ2-1; TRBD2 is a possible D gene (7 bases). This CDR3 is built from 14 residues. Looked up from germline, CDR1 is SGHRS and CDR2 is YFSETQ. Trimming removed 7 bases from V and 7 bases from J, with 18 bases in between. The CDR3: CASFGGGMGNEQFF. Written as DNA, the CDR3 is TGCGCCAGCTTCGGCGGGGGCATGGGGAATGAGCAGTTCTTC. Filled out from reference TRBV5-1 and TRBJ2-1, the complete variable domain reads KAGVTQTPRYLIKTRGQQVTLSCSPISGHRSVSWYQQTPGQGLQFLFEYFSETQRNKGNFPGRFSGRQFSNSRSEMNVSTLELGDSALYLCASFGGGMGNEQFFGPGTRLTVL.

In its sample, this clone was seen a few times. V and J are TRBV4-3 and TRBJ2-7; no firm D call. This CDR3 is built from 16 residues. Germline assignment: CDR1 LGHNA and CDR2 YSLEER. V dropped 0 bases and J dropped 0 bases, with 12 bases sitting between them. The CDR3 DNA follows: TGCGCCAGCAGCCAAGACTTTGGAGTTTACTCCTACGAGCAGTACTTC. It encodes CASSQDFGVYSYEQYF.

This sequence joins TRBV6-1 and TRBJ1-2; D is undetermined. The CDR3 sequence is 14 residues long. In germline, CDR1 is MNHNS, CDR2 SASEGT. V was shortened by 3 bases and J by 8 bases, with 16 bases between the two germline ends. The CDR3 DNA follows: TGTGCCAGCAGTGAGTCGGCAGGTTTTGAGGGCTACACCTTC. Translating gives CASSESAGFEGYTF.

This clone was counted between two and nine times. The chain combines TRBV9 with TRBJ2-7; TRBD1 matches at 11 bases. Germline V gives CDR1 SGDLS, CDR2 YYNGEE. The CDR3 sequence is 13 residues long. V lost 2 bases and J lost 6; bases outside the gene matches: 1. CDR3 in DNA: TGTGCCAGCAGCGTGGGACAGGGGGGCGAGCAGTACTTC. It yields the protein CASSVGQGGEQYF.

The chain employs TRBV5-4 and TRBJ2-2; D not certain. Trimming stripped 4 bases from V and 5 bases from J, with 6 bases between. The CDR3 consists of 12 residues. The V gene's germline CDR1 is SGHNT and CDR2 YYREEE (reference sequence). The CDR3 sequence is CASSLTTGELFF. CDR3 coding DNA: TGTGCCAGCAGCCTAACGACCGGGGAGCTGTTTTTT. Drawing the rest from reference TRBV5-4 and TRBJ2-2, the complete variable domain is ETGVTQSPTHLIKTRGQQVTLRCSSQSGHNTVSWYQQALGQGPQFIFQYYREEENGRGNFPPRFSGLQFPNYSSELNVNALELDDSALYLCASSLTTGELFFGEGSRLTVL.

Only a few counts were recorded for this clone. The V call is TRBV7-9, the J call TRBJ1-2, with D unclear. Trimming took 5 bases from V and 5 from J, leaving 9 bases between them. This CDR3 is built from 12 residues. Germline V lookup: CDR1 SEHNR, CDR2 FQNEAQ (reference sequence). This CDR3 reads CASSEPGYGYTF. The CDR3 nucleotides are TGTGCCAGCAGCGAACCCGGTTATGGCTACACCTTC. Full variable domain (outside the CDR3, taken from reference TRBV7-9 and TRBJ1-2): DTGVSQNPRHKITKRGQNVTFRCDPISEHNRLYWYRQTLGQGPEFLTYFQNEAQLEKSRLLSDRFSAERPKGSFSTLEIQRTEQGDSAMYLCASSEPGYGYTFGSGTRLTVV.

This chain connects TRBV5-4 to TRBJ2-7; the match to TRBD2 covers 10 bases. This CDR3 is built from 16 residues. V lost 1 base to trimming and J lost 0 bases; unmatched junction nucleotides: 4. The germline V gene encodes CDR1 SGHNT and CDR2 YYREEE (reference sequence). CDR3 coding DNA: TGTGCCAGCAGCTTGATGGCTAGCGGGAGCTCCTACGAGCAGTACTTC. Amino acids: CASSLMASGSSYEQYF. Complete variable domain (other parts from reference TRBV5-4 and TRBJ2-7): ETGVTQSPTHLIKTRGQQVTLRCSSQSGHNTVSWYQQALGQGPQFIFQYYREEENGRGNFPPRFSGLQFPNYSSELNVNALELDDSALYLCASSLMASGSSYEQYFGPGTRLTVT.

The chain joins TRBV7-2 to TRBJ1-5, with TRBD1 as a possible D gene (5 bases). V lost 5 bases and J 4 bases, leaving 12 bases between the germline ends. Looked up from germline, CDR1 is SGHTA and CDR2 is FQGNSA. The CDR3 extends over 14 amino acids. The CDR3: CASSPQRGNQPQHF. CDR3 coding DNA: TGTGCCAGCAGCCCCCAGCGGGGGAATCAGCCCCAGCATTTT. Complete variable domain (other parts from reference TRBV7-2 and TRBJ1-5): GAGVSQSPSNKVTEKGKDVELRCDPISGHTALYWYRQSLGQGLEFLIYFQGNSAPDKSGLPSDRFSAERTGGSVSTLTIQRTQQEDSAVYLCASSPQRGNQPQHFGDGTRLSIL.

The rearrangement joins TRBV7-9 to TRBJ2-3; D call uncertain. The CDR3 has 14 amino acids. CDR1 is SEHNR, CDR2 FQNEAQ, per germline (reference sequence). Trimming removed 3 bases from V and 1 base from J, with 8 bases in between. Here the CDR3 DNA reads TGTGCCAGCAGCTTTGGTCGGGGCACAGATACGCAGTATTTT. This encodes CASSFGRGTDTQYF.

The V and J genes are TRBV5-1 and TRBJ2-1, with TRBD1 matching 10 bases. The V gene's germline CDR1 is SGHRS and CDR2 YFSETQ. The trim removed 4 bases at V and 8 bases at J, leaving 9 bases unmatched. CDR3 size: 15 residues. The CDR3 DNA is TGCGCCAGCAGCCCCGGGACAGGGGCTTTGGATGAGCAGTTCTTC. This translates into CASSPGTGALDEQFF.

This chain links TRBV4-1 with TRBJ2-1, with 7 bases identical to TRBD2. J was trimmed by 0 bases and V by 4 bases; bases with no gene match: 9. CDR1 and CDR2 from the germline V gene are MGHRA and YSYEKL. The CDR3 length is 17 residues. The CDR3: CASSLPRAGSSYNEQFF. The CDR3 DNA reads as TGCGCCAGCAGCCTCCCTCGAGCGGGGAGCTCCTACAATGAGCAGTTCTTC.

A few counts support this clone. The chain links TRBV6-4 to TRBJ1-3, with a possible D match to TRBD1 (5 bases). CDR3 length: 19 amino acids. Germline assignment: CDR1 MRHNA and CDR2 SNTAGT. The V end was cut by 4 bases, the J end by 6 bases, with 28 bases between. The CDR3 DNA reads as TGTGCCAGCAGTGTACGACAGTTTATCGCAGGGTTCACCAAAAACACCATATATTTT. It yields the protein CASSVRQFIAGFTKNTIYF.

This chain links TRBV7-9 with TRBJ2-7, with D possibly being TRBD2 (5 bases). Germline V gene sequence: CDR1 SEHNR, CDR2 FQNEAQ (reference sequence). The CDR3 extends over 15 amino acids. V was trimmed by 4 bases and J by 3 bases, leaving 16 bases between them. The CDR3 here is CASSSKGSVIYEQYF. DNA for the CDR3: TGTGCCAGCAGCTCCAAGGGTAGCGTGATCTACGAGCAGTACTTC.

To note about this clone: Within the sample, other DNA sequences also encode this same CDR3. This chain uses TRBV18 with TRBJ1-3, with TRBD1 matching 7 bases. The CDR3 extends over 15 amino acids. V gave up 1 base and J gave up 3 bases; unmatched junction bases: 3. Germline V gene sequence: CDR1 KGHSH, CDR2 LQKENI. Here the CDR3 reads CASSPQGALGNTIYF. Here the CDR3 DNA reads TGTGCCAGCTCACCACAGGGGGCGCTTGGAAACACCATATATTTT.

This clone has more than one count but fewer than ten. The same CDR3 arises from other DNA sequences in this sample as well. V gene TRBV5-1 combines with J gene TRBJ2-3; TRBD1 is a possible D gene (5 bases). The germline CDR1 and CDR2 sequences are SGHRS and YFSETQ. The ends were cut back, 0 bases at V and 0 bases at J, with 5 bases in the middle. There are 14 residues in the CDR3. The CDR3 protein is CASSLGQSTDTQYF. CDR3 DNA: TGCGCCAGCAGCTTGGGACAGAGCACAGATACGCAGTATTTT. Supplemented by reference TRBV5-1 and TRBJ2-3, the full variable domain reads KAGVTQTPRYLIKTRGQQVTLSCSPISGHRSVSWYQQTPGQGLQFLFEYFSETQRNKGNFPGRFSGRQFSNSRSEMNVSTLELGDSALYLCASSLGQSTDTQYFGPGTRLTVL.

The chain couples TRBV5-4 to TRBJ1-6, with 9 nucleotides matching TRBD1. In germline, CDR1 is SGHNT, CDR2 YYREEE (reference sequence). The CDR3 sequence is 15 residues long. Trimming at V came to 4 bases and at J to 5 bases, leaving 4 bases not matched to a gene. The CDR3 DNA reads as TGTGCCAGCAGCAAAGGACAGGGGAATAATTCACCCCTCCACTTT. Translated, it gives CASSKGQGNNSPLHF.

The rearrangement links TRBV2 to TRBJ1-5; no reliable D call. V lost 6 bases and J lost 2, with 14 bases in between. CDR1 and CDR2 (germline): SNHLY, FYNNEI. CDR3 length: 15 amino acids. The CDR3 loop reads CASSAEIGGNQPQHF. CDR3 nucleotide sequence: TGTGCCAGCAGCGCGGAAATCGGGGGCAATCAGCCCCAGCATTTT.

At least ten counts were recorded for this clone. This rearrangement joins TRBV5-1 to TRBJ1-1, with 10 bases matching TRBD1. CDR3 length: 15 amino acids. From germline, CDR1 is SGHRS and CDR2 YFSETQ. V shed 5 bases and J 2 bases; nucleotides not matched to a gene: 6. The CDR3 nucleotides are TGCGCCAGCAGTAACCGGGACAGGGGAAACACTGAAGCTTTCTTT. The encoded protein is CASSNRDRGNTEAFF.

The chain links TRBV11-3 to TRBJ2-5, with TRBD2 identical over 8 bases. Germline trimming cut 3 bases from V and 2 bases from J; bases unmatched to any gene: 5. The CDR3 is made up of 15 amino acids. CDR1 is SGHNT, CDR2 YENEEA, per germline. CDR3 nucleotides: TGTGCCAGCAGCTTGATTAGCGGGAAACAAGAGACCCAGTACTTC. Translated, it gives CASSLISGKQETQYF.

This clone was found a few times. The V call is TRBV7-9, the J call TRBJ2-5, with a possible D match to TRBD2 (7 bases). Per the germline V gene, CDR1 is SEHNR and CDR2 is FQNEAQ (reference sequence). CDR3 length equals 14 residues. The V end lost 0 bases, the J end lost 5 bases, and 10 bases lay between the germline ends. The CDR3 sequence is CASSLAGGPETQYF. The CDR3 DNA reads TGTGCCAGCAGCTTAGCGGGGGGGCCTGAGACCCAGTACTTC.

This clone came up a few times. This chain joins TRBV7-3 and TRBJ2-3; 9 bases are shared with TRBD2. V shed 3 bases, J shed 5 bases, and the junction held 9 bases outside the gene matches. CDR1 is SGHTA and CDR2 is FQGTGA in the germline V gene. CDR3 size: 16 residues. In DNA, the CDR3 is TGTGCCAGCAGCTTCTTAGCGGGAGTCGGTTTAGATACGCAGTATTTT. Translated, it gives CASSFLAGVGLDTQYF.

Remarks on this clone: The sample holds other DNA sequences that translate to the same CDR3. This CDR3 reads CASSLATGGSYEQYF. The CDR3 DNA reads TGTGCCAGCAGCTTAGCGACGGGGGGGTCTTACGAGCAGTACTTC. J is TRBJ2-7 and V is TRBV7-2; TRBD2 agrees at 8 bases. There are 15 residues in the CDR3. Looked up from germline, CDR1 is SGHTA and CDR2 is FQGNSA. The V gene end was trimmed by 0 bases and the J gene end by 4 bases; junction bases not matched to a gene: 5.

This clone occurred a few times. The chain combines TRBV11-3 with TRBJ2-7; D uncertain. V shed 6 bases and J shed 0 bases, with 9 bases lying between them. This CDR3 contains 13 residues. Germline assignment: CDR1 SGHNT and CDR2 YENEEA. The CDR3 bases are TGTGCCAGCAGTTCCCAGGTCTCCTACGAGCAGTACTTC. Amino acid sequence: CASSSQVSYEQYF.

This clone was picked up many times. This chain uses TRBV30 with TRBJ1-2; 9 positions agree with TRBD1. The CDR3 runs to 14 residues. The V gene end was trimmed by 2 bases and the J gene end by 5 bases; junction bases not matched to a gene: 6. Germline V CDR1 and CDR2: GTSNPN, SVGIG (reference sequence). This chain's CDR3 is CAWSPGQGRYGYTF. CDR3 DNA: TGTGCCTGGAGTCCGGGACAGGGAAGGTATGGCTACACCTTC.

This clone has a handful of counts. The germline gene is not matched at one end of the junction; a read error may be the cause. V usage is TRBV7-2 and J usage is TRBJ1-4, with D possibly being TRBD1 (6 bases). Germline lookup yields CDR1 SGHTA and CDR2 FQGNSA. This CDR3 is built from 16 residues. The CDR3 sequence is CASSQRRTVTYEKLFF. The DNA of the CDR3 is TGTGCCAGCAGCCAAAGGAGGACAGTAACTTATGAAAAACTGTTTTTT.

This clone turned up a few times. The genes are TRBV5-8 and TRBJ1-5; 9 bases line up with TRBD1. The germline V gene has CDR1 SGHTS and CDR2 YDEGEE. J gave up 5 bases and V 4 bases, and 7 bases lay outside the gene matches. The CDR3 is made up of 15 amino acids. CDR3 sequence: CASSPTGTGYQPQHF. The CDR3 DNA is TGTGCCAGCAGCCCAACCGGGACAGGGTATCAGCCCCAGCATTTT.

This clone was counted only a few times. The chain joins TRBV11-2 to TRBJ1-3; 7 bases align to TRBD1. Germline CDR1 SGHAT, CDR2 FQNNGV. Trimming cost V 5 bases and J 5 bases; bases outside gene matches: 9. This CDR3 is built from 15 residues. CDR3 sequence: CASSLRGTTRNTIYF. CDR3 nucleotide sequence: TGTGCCAGCAGCCTCAGGGGGACAACTAGAAACACCATATATTTT.

In this sample, this clone turned up a few times. One junction end does not reproduce the germline sequence, and a read error may be involved. This sequence joins TRBV5-4 and TRBJ2-2; 8 bases line up with TRBD1. Germline V gives CDR1 SGHNT, CDR2 YYREEE (reference sequence). There are 17 residues in the CDR3. CDR3 nucleotides: TGTGCCAGCAGTTTGGCCGACGGGACAGGTGGCACCGGGGAGCTGTTTTTT. Translation: CASSLADGTGGTGELFF.